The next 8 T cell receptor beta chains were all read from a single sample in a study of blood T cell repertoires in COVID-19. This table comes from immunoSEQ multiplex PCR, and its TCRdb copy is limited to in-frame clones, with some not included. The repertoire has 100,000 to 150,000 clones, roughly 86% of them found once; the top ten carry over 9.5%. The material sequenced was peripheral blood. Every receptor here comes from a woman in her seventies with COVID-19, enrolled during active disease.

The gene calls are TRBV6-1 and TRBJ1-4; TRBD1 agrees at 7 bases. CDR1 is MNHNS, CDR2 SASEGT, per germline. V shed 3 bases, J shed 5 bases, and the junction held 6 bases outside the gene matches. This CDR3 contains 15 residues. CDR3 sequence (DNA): TGTGCCAGCAGTGAGGCGGGACAGTTGAATGAAAAACTGTTTTTT. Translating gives CASSEAGQLNEKLFF.

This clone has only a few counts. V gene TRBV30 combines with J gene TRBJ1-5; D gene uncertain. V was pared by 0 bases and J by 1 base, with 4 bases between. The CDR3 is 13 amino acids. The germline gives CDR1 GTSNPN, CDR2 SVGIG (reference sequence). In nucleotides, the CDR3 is TGTGCCTGGAGTGTACGGAGCAATCAGCCCCAGCATTTT. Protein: CAWSVRSNQPQHF.

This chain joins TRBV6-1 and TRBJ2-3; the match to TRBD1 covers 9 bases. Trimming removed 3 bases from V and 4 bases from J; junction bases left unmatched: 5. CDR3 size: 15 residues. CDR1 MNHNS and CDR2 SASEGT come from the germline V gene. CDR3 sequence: CASSDRQGGPDTQYF. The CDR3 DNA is TGTGCCAGCAGTGATCGACAGGGGGGACCAGATACGCAGTATTTT.

In DNA, the CDR3 is TGTGCCAGCAGCTTACGTCAGGGGCCTTACGAGCAGTACTTC. This codes for CASSLRQGPYEQYF. The V gene is TRBV7-6, the J gene TRBJ2-7; maybe TRBD1 (6 bases). The V end was cut by 2 bases, the J end by 4 bases, with 12 bases between. Germline V lookup: CDR1 SGHVS, CDR2 FNYEAQ. The CDR3 is 14 residues long.

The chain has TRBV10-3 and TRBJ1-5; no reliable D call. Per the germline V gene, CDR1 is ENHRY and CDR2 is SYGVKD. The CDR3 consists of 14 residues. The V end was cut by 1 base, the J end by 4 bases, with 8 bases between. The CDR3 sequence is CAISEWPGNQPQHF. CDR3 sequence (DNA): TGTGCCATCAGTGAGTGGCCGGGGAATCAGCCCCAGCATTTT.

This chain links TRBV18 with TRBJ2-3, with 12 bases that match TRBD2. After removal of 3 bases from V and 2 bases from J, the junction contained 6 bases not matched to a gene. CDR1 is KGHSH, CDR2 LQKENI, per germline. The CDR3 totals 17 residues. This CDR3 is CASSPLGTSGPTDTQYF. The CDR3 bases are TGTGCCAGCTCACCCCTCGGGACTAGCGGGCCCACAGATACGCAGTATTTT. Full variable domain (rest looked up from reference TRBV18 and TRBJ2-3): NAGVMQNPRHLVRRRGQEARLRCSPMKGHSHVYWYRQLPEEGLKFMVYLQKENIIDESGMPKERFSAEFPKEGPSILRIQQVVRGDSAAYFCASSPLGTSGPTDTQYFGPGTRLTVL.

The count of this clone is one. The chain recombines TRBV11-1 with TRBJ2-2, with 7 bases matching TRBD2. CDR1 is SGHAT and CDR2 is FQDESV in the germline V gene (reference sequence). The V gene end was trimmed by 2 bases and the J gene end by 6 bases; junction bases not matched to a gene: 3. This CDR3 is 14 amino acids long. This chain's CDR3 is CASSLTSEAGELFF. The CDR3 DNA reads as TGTGCCAGCAGCTTAACTAGCGAGGCCGGGGAGCTGTTTTTT.

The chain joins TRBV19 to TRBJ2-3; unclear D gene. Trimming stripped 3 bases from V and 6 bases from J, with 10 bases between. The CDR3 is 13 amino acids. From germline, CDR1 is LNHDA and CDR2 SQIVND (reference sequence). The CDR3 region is CASSIVRYDTQYF. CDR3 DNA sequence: TGTGCCAGTAGTATCGTCCGGTACGATACGCAGTATTTT.